The 24 T cell receptor beta chains below all came from one sample that was sequenced in a study of spatial heterogeneity in lung cancer. TCRdb called the 5' RACE reads again in MiXCR, with one record for every CDR3 protein. The sample includes roughly 70,000 distinct CDR3 sequences, over 7% of them seen just once. Time point indicated: blood at routine non-recurrence follow-up after resection. The source material was PBMCs, sampled at follow-up. The receptors originated from a female donor with early-stage non-small cell lung cancer.

This clonotype was observed a few times. V and J are TRBV5-1 and TRBJ2-7; D is unclear. The CDR3 extends over 16 amino acids. The germline gives CDR1 SGHRS, CDR2 YFSETQ. V lost 1 base to trimming and J lost 0 bases, with 14 bases between them. The CDR3 DNA reads as TGCGCCAGCAGCTTGTCTCCCGGAGCCAACTCCTACGAGCAGTACTTC. Its protein product is CASSLSPGANSYEQYF.

This clonotype occurred many times. This CDR3 reads CASSYTSEQFF. CDR3 DNA sequence: TGTGCCAGCAGCTATACAAGTGAGCAGTTCTTC. The chain has TRBV7-2 and TRBJ2-1, with unresolved D. This CDR3 contains 11 residues. V shed 4 bases and J shed 9 bases, with 7 bases lying between them. Per the germline V gene, CDR1 is SGHTA and CDR2 is FQGNSA. The variable domain in full, completed from reference TRBV7-2 and TRBJ2-1, reads GAGVSQSPSNKVTEKGKDVELRCDPISGHTALYWYRQSLGQGLEFLIYFQGNSAPDKSGLPSDRFSAERTGGSVSTLTIQRTQQEDSAVYLCASSYTSEQFFGPGTRLTVL.

This chain connects TRBV19 to TRBJ2-1; 7 bases line up with TRBD2. Germline-derived CDR1 and CDR2 are LNHDA and SQIVND (reference sequence). The J segment lost 3 bases and the V segment lost 0 bases, leaving 5 bases of the junction unmatched. The CDR3 consists of 16 residues. The CDR3 sequence: CASSIDLASGYNEQFF. CDR3 in DNA: TGTGCCAGTAGTATAGATCTGGCTAGCGGCTACAATGAGCAGTTCTTC. The full variable domain, in which reference TRBV19 and TRBJ2-1 provide the parts outside the CDR3, is DGGITQSPKYLFRKEGQNVTLSCEQNLNHDAMYWYRQDPGQGLRLIYYSQIVNDFQKGDIAEGYSVSREKKESFPLTVTSAQKNPTAFYLCASSIDLASGYNEQFFGPGTRLTVL.

In this sample, this clonotype turned up many times. The chain couples TRBV9 to TRBJ2-5; D is perhaps TRBD1 or TRBD2 (5 bases each). This CDR3 region has 16 residues. The germline gives CDR1 SGDLS, CDR2 YYNGEE. Trimming cost V 2 bases and J 3 bases, with 17 bases left between them. The chain's CDR3 is CASSVGTASREETQYF. The CDR3 DNA sequence: TGTGCCAGCAGCGTTGGGACCGCGTCGCGGGAAGAGACCCAGTACTTC.

On this clonotype itself: Without the conserved terminal phenylalanine or tryptophan, this CDR3 likely stems from a read error. It is unclear where the CDR3 begins or ends on the DNA, so no DNA is shown, and the CDR3 is as TCRdb lists it. This chain uses TRBV20-1 with TRBJ1-2; the table assigns TRBD1, which was not confirmed against the DNA. Germline loops: CDR1 DFQATT, CDR2 SNEGSKA (reference sequence). The CDR3 contains 11 residues when both ends are counted. The CDR3: CSAREPTGIGV.

The V call is TRBV11-2, the J call TRBJ2-2; TRBD1 matches at 7 bases. The CDR3 is 16 amino acids. Germline V gene sequence: CDR1 SGHAT, CDR2 FQNNGV. V lost 4 bases, J lost 2 bases, and 7 bases stayed unmatched. The chain's CDR3 is CASSSRTGLNTGELFF. The CDR3 bases are TGTGCCAGCAGCTCCCGGACAGGATTAAACACCGGGGAGCTGTTTTTT.

The chain couples TRBV10-3 to TRBJ2-1, with 9 positions matching TRBD2. The length of the CDR3 is 17 residues. Germline values: CDR1 ENHRY, CDR2 SYGVKD. Germline trimming cut 4 bases from V and 2 bases from J; bases unmatched to any gene: 9. This CDR3 is CAISGQGLAETYNEQFF. The CDR3, as DNA: TGTGCCATCAGTGGGCAGGGACTAGCTGAGACCTACAATGAGCAGTTCTTC.

This clonotype was detected only a few times. The V and J genes are TRBV28 and TRBJ1-4; D is uncertain. The CDR3 runs to 15 residues. Germline assignment: CDR1 MDHEN and CDR2 SYDVKM. The germline V and J ends were trimmed by 7 bases and 2 bases, with 14 bases remaining between them. DNA of the CDR3: TGTGCCAGCACCCTACCCGGGAGCACTAATGAAAAACTGTTTTTT. Protein product: CASTLPGSTNEKLFF.

This clonotype has at least ten counts. This rearrangement joins TRBV7-3 to TRBJ2-3; tentative D call: TRBD2 (5 bases). Germline loops: CDR1 SGHTA, CDR2 FQGTGA. The V gene lost 8 bases and the J gene lost 4 bases, with 10 bases spanning the gap. The CDR3 is 12 residues long. The CDR3 nucleotides read TGTGCCAGCGGGAGTAGGGCAGATACGCAGTATTTT. This gives the protein CASGSRADTQYF.

This clonotype was counted many times. The J gene is TRBJ2-3, the V gene TRBV7-9; D gene ambiguous. This CDR3 is built from 13 residues. V shed 11 bases and J shed 1 base, with 13 bases lying between them. The germline gives CDR1 SEHNR, CDR2 FQNEAQ (reference sequence). The CDR3 protein is CARSSMGTDTQYF. The CDR3 coding sequence is TGTGCCCGGTCCTCGATGGGCACAGATACGCAGTATTTT.

This clonotype was seen at least ten times. This chain uses TRBV9 with TRBJ1-1, with D tentatively TRBD1 (5 bases). Trimming stripped 4 bases from V and 1 base from J, with 11 bases between. CDR1 and CDR2 (germline): SGDLS, YYNGEE. The CDR3 totals 14 residues. As DNA, the CDR3 is TGTGCCAGCAGCATCGGGACGGCGAACACTGAAGCTTTCTTT. As protein: CASSIGTANTEAFF.

This clonotype has only a few counts. This chain joins TRBV11-3 and TRBJ2-2; TRBD2 is a possible D gene (6 bases). The CDR3 is 15 residues long. Germline CDR1 reads SGHNT; CDR2 reads YENEEA. V lost 3 bases to trimming and J lost 5 bases, with 13 bases between them. The CDR3 DNA sequence: TGTGCCAGCAGCTTCGGGGCCGCGGGGACCGGGGAGCTGTTTTTT. Protein: CASSFGAAGTGELFF.

The CDR3 DNA reads as TGTGCCAGCAGCCATGCTAGGGGGCAATGGACCGGGGAGCTGTTTTTT. Translating it yields CASSHARGQWTGELFF. The V gene is TRBV3-1, the J gene TRBJ2-2; 7 nucleotides agree with TRBD1. V lost 3 bases, J lost 5 bases, and 9 bases stayed unmatched. The germline gives CDR1 LGHDT, CDR2 YNNKEL (reference sequence). This CDR3 contains 16 residues.

On this clonotype itself: A read error may explain this, as a much larger clone is one base away. V and J are TRBV7-2 and TRBJ2-1; possible D gene TRBD2, 5 bases. V gave up 5 bases and J gave up 6 bases, with 14 bases separating them. The length of the CDR3 is 14 residues. Germline-derived CDR1 and CDR2 are SGHTA and FQGNSA. The CDR3 DNA reads TGTGCCAGCAGCCATCGGACTTGCGTCAATGAGCAGTTCTTC. Protein: CASSHRTCVNEQFF.

The table lists this clonotype with many counts. The chain carries TRBV12-3 or TRBV12-4 and TRBJ1-5; D is unclear. The V end lost 5 bases, the J end lost 3 bases, and 11 bases lay between the germline ends. The CDR3 is 14 residues long. CDR3 sequence (DNA): TGTGCCAGCAGTATCGATGACTTCAATCAGCCCCAGCATTTT. It yields the protein CASSIDDFNQPQHF.

This clonotype was observed many times. V usage is TRBV24-1 and J usage is TRBJ2-1; no clear D gene. CDR3 length: 12 residues. CDR1 and CDR2 from the germline V gene are KGHDR and SFDVKD. V lost 3 bases and J 7 bases, leaving 6 bases between the germline ends. CDR3 sequence reads: CATSDGVNEQFF. The CDR3 bases are TGTGCCACCAGTGATGGAGTGAATGAGCAGTTCTTC.

This clonotype has at least ten counts. The chain joins TRBV6-5 to TRBJ1-2; TRBD1 might be the D (5 bases). The CDR3 is 13 amino acids. The V gene lost 7 bases and the J gene lost 4 bases, with 13 bases spanning the gap. Looked up from germline, CDR1 is MNHEY and CDR2 is SVGAGI. The CDR3 region is CASTKSGPYGYTF. In DNA form, the CDR3 reads TGTGCCAGCACCAAGTCAGGGCCCTATGGCTACACCTTC.

The gene calls are TRBV2 and TRBJ2-5; 10 bases map to TRBD2. V lost 6 bases and J lost 4; bases outside the gene matches: 2. Germline assignment: CDR1 SNHLY and CDR2 FYNNEI. This CDR3 contains 13 residues. CDR3 nucleotides: TGTGCCAGCAGACTAGCGGGGACAGAGACCCAGTACTTC. It specifies CASRLAGTETQYF. The whole variable domain, remainder taken from reference TRBV2 and TRBJ2-5, is EPEVTQTPSHQVTQMGQEVILRCVPISNHLYFYWYRQILGQKVEFLVSFYNNEISEKSEIFDDQFSVERPDGSNFTLKIRSTKLEDSAMYFCASRLAGTETQYFGPGTRLLVL.

The rearrangement uses TRBV7-9 and TRBJ1-3, with D tentatively TRBD1 (6 bases). Trimming removed 5 bases at V and 2 bases at J, with 19 bases between. Germline values: CDR1 SEHNR, CDR2 FQNEAQ (reference sequence). The CDR3 is 17 amino acids. CDR3 residues: CASSPRIFQGTGNTIYF. The CDR3 DNA is TGTGCCAGCAGCCCCCGCATCTTTCAGGGGACTGGAAACACCATATATTTT.

The chain is built from TRBV5-1 and TRBJ2-1; TRBD1 is a possible D gene (8 bases). V dropped 2 bases and J dropped 10 bases, with 19 bases sitting between them. The CDR3 is made up of 15 amino acids. CDR1 and CDR2 (germline): SGHRS, YFSETQ. The CDR3 DNA sequence: TGCGCCAGCAGCTTAACCCGGACAGGGAGGGGGGAGCAGTTCTTC. Amino acids: CASSLTRTGRGEQFF.

This clonotype was seen repeatedly, ten times or more. The genes are TRBV19 and TRBJ1-1; D not resolved. Trimming took off 1 base at V and 3 bases at J, with 6 bases between the two ends. There are 13 residues in the CDR3. Germline-derived CDR1 and CDR2 are LNHDA and SQIVND (reference sequence). DNA of the CDR3: TGTGCCAGTAGTATAGGACGGCACACTGAAGCTTTCTTT. Residues: CASSIGRHTEAFF.

This clonotype occurred many times. This rearrangement joins TRBV28 to TRBJ1-3; 7 nucleotides match TRBD1. This CDR3 contains 18 residues. Germline assignment: CDR1 MDHEN and CDR2 SYDVKM. The ends lost 5 bases at V and 3 bases at J; junction bases unmatched: 16. This chain's CDR3 is CASSQNFQGGISGNTIYF. Written as DNA, the CDR3 is TGTGCCAGCAGTCAGAATTTTCAGGGGGGGATCAGTGGAAACACCATATATTTT.

The table lists this clonotype with many counts. The chain is built from TRBV5-1 and TRBJ1-2, with 7 nucleotides matching TRBD1. This CDR3 region has 14 residues. Per germline, CDR1 SGHRS and CDR2 YFSETQ. V lost 3 bases to trimming and J lost 6 bases; unmatched junction nucleotides: 8. In nucleotides, the CDR3 is TGCGCCAGCAGCTATATGACAGGGACTGATGGCTACACCTTC. Encoded protein: CASSYMTGTDGYTF. Drawing the rest from reference TRBV5-1 and TRBJ1-2, the complete variable domain is KAGVTQTPRYLIKTRGQQVTLSCSPISGHRSVSWYQQTPGQGLQFLFEYFSETQRNKGNFPGRFSGRQFSNSRSEMNVSTLELGDSALYLCASSYMTGTDGYTFGSGTRLTVV.

The chain recombines TRBV12-3 or TRBV12-4 with TRBJ1-2; D gene uncertain. The CDR3 is 15 amino acids. The ends were cut back, 3 bases at V and 1 base at J, with 12 bases in the middle. The CDR3 nucleotides are TGTGCCAGCAGTTTGGGCAGGCCCCGTAACTATGGCTACACCTTC. Protein sequence: CASSLGRPRNYGYTF.